This T cell receptor (beta chain) was retrieved from a study of beta chain features in type 1 diabetes. The study, taken as a whole, reports: Compared to healthy donors, patients appeared to have naive, central memory and Treg TCRB repertoires that were more alike. Shorter TCRB CDR3s, moderately but significantly so, marked every one of the four CD4+ subsets in Type 1 diabetes patients.

Sequenced material consisted of expressed TCRB transcripts (all of the isolated RNA was reverse transcribed). Measured with immunoSEQ multiplex PCR; TCRdb has only the in-frame clones, and not every one. The sample gives about 250,000 clones, around 14% of which show up once; around 0.025% is in the top ten. Central memory, naive, regulatory and stem cell-like memory CD4+ cells were sorted by CD45RO/CCR7/CD25/CD127/CD95/CD27. As concerns this clone: Its antigen is not known.

This CDR3 is 16 amino acids long. V gave up 3 bases and J gave up 5 bases, with 16 bases separating them. CDR1 LNHDA and CDR2 SQIVND come from the germline V gene (reference sequence). This clonotype was obtained from a woman aged 35 to 49 in good health. Sequenced: naive CD4+ T cells from blood. V and J are TRBV19 and TRBJ2-2; TRBD2 is a possible D gene (5 bases). The CDR3 here is CASSIETLASTGELFF. CDR3 nucleotides: TGTGCCAGTAGTATCGAGACGTTAGCGAGTACCGGGGAGCTGTTTTTT.